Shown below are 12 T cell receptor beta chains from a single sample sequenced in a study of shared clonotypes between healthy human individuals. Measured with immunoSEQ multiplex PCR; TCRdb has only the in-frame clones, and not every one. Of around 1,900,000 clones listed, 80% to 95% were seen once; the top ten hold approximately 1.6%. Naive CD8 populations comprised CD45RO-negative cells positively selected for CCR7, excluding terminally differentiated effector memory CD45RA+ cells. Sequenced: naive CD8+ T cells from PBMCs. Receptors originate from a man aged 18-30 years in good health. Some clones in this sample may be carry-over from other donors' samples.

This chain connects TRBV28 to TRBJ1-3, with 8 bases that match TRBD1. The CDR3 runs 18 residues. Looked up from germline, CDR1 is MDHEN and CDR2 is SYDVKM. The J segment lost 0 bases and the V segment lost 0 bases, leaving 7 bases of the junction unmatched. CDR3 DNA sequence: TGTGCCAGCAGTTTATGGATCACAGGGGGACGCTCTGGAAACACCATATATTTT. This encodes CASSLWITGGRSGNTIYF.

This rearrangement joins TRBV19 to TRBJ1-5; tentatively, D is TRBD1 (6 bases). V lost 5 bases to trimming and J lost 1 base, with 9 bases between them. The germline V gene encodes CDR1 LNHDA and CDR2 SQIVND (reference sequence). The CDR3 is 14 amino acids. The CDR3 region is CASSQGRSNQPQHF. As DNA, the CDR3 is TGTGCCAGTAGTCAGGGGCGAAGCAATCAGCCCCAGCATTTT. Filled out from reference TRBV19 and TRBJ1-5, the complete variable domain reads DGGITQSPKYLFRKEGQNVTLSCEQNLNHDAMYWYRQDPGQGLRLIYYSQIVNDFQKGDIAEGYSVSREKKESFPLTVTSAQKNPTAFYLCASSQGRSNQPQHFGDGTRLSIL.

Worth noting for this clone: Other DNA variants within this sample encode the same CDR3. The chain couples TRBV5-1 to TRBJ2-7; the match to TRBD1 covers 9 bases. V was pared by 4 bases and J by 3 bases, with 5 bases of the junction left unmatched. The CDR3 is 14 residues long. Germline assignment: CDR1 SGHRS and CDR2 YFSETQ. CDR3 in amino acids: CASSPRQGDYEQYF. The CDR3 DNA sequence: TGCGCCAGCAGCCCGCGACAGGGGGACTACGAGCAGTACTTC.

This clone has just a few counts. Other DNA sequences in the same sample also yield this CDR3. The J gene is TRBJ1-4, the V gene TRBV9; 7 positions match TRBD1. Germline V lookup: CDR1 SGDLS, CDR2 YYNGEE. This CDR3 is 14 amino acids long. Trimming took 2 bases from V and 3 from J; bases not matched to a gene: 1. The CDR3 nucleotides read TGTGCCAGCAGCGTCGGGACAGCTAATGAAAAACTGTTTTTT. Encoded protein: CASSVGTANEKLFF.

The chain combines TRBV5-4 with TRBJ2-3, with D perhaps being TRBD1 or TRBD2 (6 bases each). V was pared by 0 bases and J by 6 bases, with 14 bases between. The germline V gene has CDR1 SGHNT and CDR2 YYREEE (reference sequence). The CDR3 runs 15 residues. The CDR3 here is CASSLDLGGRDTQYF. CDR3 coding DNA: TGTGCCAGCAGCTTGGATCTCGGGGGCAGGGATACGCAGTATTTT.

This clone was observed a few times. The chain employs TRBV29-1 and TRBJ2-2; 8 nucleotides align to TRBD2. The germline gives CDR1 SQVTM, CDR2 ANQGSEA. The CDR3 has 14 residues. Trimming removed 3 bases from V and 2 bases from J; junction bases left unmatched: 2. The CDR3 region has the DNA TGCAGCGTTGAGGCGGGAGGAAACACCGGGGAGCTGTTTTTT. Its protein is CSVEAGGNTGELFF.

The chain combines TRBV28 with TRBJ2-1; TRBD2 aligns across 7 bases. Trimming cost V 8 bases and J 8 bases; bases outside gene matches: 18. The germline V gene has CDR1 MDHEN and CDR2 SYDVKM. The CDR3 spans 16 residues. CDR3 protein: CASRALGGSFPDEQFF. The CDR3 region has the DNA TGTGCCAGCCGGGCCCTGGGCGGGAGCTTCCCCGATGAGCAGTTCTTC.

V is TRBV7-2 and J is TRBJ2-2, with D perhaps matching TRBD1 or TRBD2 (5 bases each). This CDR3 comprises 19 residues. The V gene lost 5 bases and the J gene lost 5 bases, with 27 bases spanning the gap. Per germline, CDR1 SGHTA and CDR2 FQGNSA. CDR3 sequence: CASSTNPGTPFSITGELFF. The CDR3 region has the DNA TGTGCCAGCAGCACAAACCCCGGGACCCCTTTCTCGATTACCGGGGAGCTGTTTTTT. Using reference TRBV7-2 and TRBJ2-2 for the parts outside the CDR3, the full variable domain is GAGVSQSPSNKVTEKGKDVELRCDPISGHTALYWYRQSLGQGLEFLIYFQGNSAPDKSGLPSDRFSAERTGGSVSTLTIQRTQQEDSAVYLCASSTNPGTPFSITGELFFGEGSRLTVL.

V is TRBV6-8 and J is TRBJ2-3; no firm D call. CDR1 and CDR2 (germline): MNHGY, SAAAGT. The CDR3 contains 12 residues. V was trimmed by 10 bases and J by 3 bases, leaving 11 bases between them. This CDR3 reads CAIKCGTDTQYF. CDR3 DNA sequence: TGTGCCATCAAATGTGGGACAGATACGCAGTATTTT.

Written as DNA, the CDR3 is TGTGCCAGCAGCACCGAGGGACATCAAGAGACCCAGTACTTC. Its translation is CASSTEGHQETQYF. The chain carries TRBV28 and TRBJ2-5; tentative D call: TRBD1 (6 bases). The V and J ends lost 6 bases and 2 bases respectively, with 13 bases between them. The CDR3 has 14 residues. The germline CDR1 and CDR2 sequences are MDHEN and SYDVKM. Full variable domain (missing parts from reference TRBV28 and TRBJ2-5): DVKVTQSSRYLVKRTGEKVFLECVQDMDHENMFWYRQDPGLGLRLIYFSYDVKMKEKGDIPEGYSVSREKKERFSLILESASTNQTSMYLCASSTEGHQETQYFGPGTRLLVL.

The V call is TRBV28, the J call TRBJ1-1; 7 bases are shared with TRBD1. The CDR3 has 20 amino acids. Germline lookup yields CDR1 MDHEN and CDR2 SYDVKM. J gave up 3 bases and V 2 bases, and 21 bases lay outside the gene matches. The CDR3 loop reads CASSLIWILTDRESDTEAFF. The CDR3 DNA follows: TGTGCCAGCAGTTTAATTTGGATTCTAACCGACAGGGAGTCGGACACTGAAGCTTTCTTT.

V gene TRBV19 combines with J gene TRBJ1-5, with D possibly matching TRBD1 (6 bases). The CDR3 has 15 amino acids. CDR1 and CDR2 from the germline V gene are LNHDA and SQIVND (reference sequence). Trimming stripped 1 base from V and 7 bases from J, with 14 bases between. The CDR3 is CASSIVPGATQPQHF. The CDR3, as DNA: TGTGCCAGTAGTATAGTGCCAGGGGCTACCCAGCCCCAGCATTTT.